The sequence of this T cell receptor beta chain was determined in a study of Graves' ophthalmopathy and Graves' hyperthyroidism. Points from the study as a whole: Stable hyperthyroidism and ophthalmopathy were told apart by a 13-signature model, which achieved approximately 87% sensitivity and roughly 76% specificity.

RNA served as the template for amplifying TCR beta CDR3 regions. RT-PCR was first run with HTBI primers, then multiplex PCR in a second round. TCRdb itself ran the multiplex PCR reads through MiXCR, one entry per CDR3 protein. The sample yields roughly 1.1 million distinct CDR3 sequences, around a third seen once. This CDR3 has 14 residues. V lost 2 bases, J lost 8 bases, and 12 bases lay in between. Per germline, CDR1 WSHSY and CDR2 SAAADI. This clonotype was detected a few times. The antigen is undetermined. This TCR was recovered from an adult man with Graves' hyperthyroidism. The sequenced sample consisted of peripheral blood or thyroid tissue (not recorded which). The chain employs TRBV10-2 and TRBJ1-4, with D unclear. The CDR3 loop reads CASSEPVGSEKLFF. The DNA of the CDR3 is TGCGCCAGCAGTGAGCCGGTGGGAAGCGAAAAACTGTTTTTT.